The T cell receptor beta chain described here comes from a study of blood T cell repertoires in COVID-19. Study processing details: Researchers report that nucleated cell counts were estimated from reference gene primer amplification. The protocol was immunoSEQ multiplex PCR, while the TCRdb copy is restricted to in-frame clones and leaves out a portion. V, J and clone size were drawn from that table, and D and trimming were deduced from the DNA. This repertoire shows around 180,000 clones, under 85% found once; its top ten account for less than 15%. The germline V and J ends were trimmed by 1 base and 2 bases, with 15 bases remaining between them. The length of the CDR3 is 16 residues. Cohorts were assigned according to the clinical history that participants reported. Recovered participants had two consecutive negative NP/OP PCR tests, healthcare professional clearance, or symptom resolution.

This sequence was found in a man aged 50-59 years who had recovered from COVID-19. The chain has TRBV23-1 and TRBJ2-7, with D possibly matching TRBD2 (5 bases). TRBV23-1 is recorded as an ORF, its role being uncertain. Sequencing was done on a sample of PBMCs or T cells enriched from blood (not recorded which). The CDR3 DNA reads TGCGCCAGCAGTCAATTTAGAGGGTGCCAGACCTACGAGCAGTACTTC. Protein: CASSQFRGCQTYEQYF.